This T cell receptor beta chain was identified during a study of cytomegalovirus exposure and HLA in healthy donors. Study summary: From approximately 170 million T cells, an earlier analysis saw 100 million to 140 million unique TCR beta sequences.

The germline V gene encodes CDR1 SNHLY and CDR2 FYNNEI. After removal of 6 bases from V and 12 bases from J, the junction contained 10 bases not matched to a gene. The CDR3 runs to 15 residues. Both 60 Vbeta primers and 13 Jbeta primers went into the PCR. Clones were read by immunoSEQ multiplex PCR, and TCRdb kept only the in-frame ones, dropping some. The sample lists more than 95,000 clones; around three quarters were seen once. The chain recombines TRBV2 with TRBJ2-1, with TRBD2 matching 14 bases. This sequence was found in a woman aged 50 to 60 in good health and CMV-seronegative. Sequencing was performed on PBMCs. The CDR3 reads CASSRGTSGSIRQFF. CDR3 DNA: TGTGCCAGCAGCCGTGGGACTAGCGGGAGTATTAGGCAGTTCTTC. The full variable domain, with the rest looked up from reference TRBV2 and TRBJ2-1, is EPEVTQTPSHQVTQMGQEVILRCVPISNHLYFYWYRQILGQKVEFLVSFYNNEISEKSEIFDDQFSVERPDGSNFTLKIRSTKLEDSAMYFCASSRGTSGSIRQFFGPGTRLTVL.